What follows is one TCR beta chain and its context. Its antigen is as yet unknown. This specimen comes from a study of T-cell reconstitution after alpha-beta-depleted transplantation in children. Whole-study results and caveats: T-cell numbers and diversity one year post-transplant derived largely from freshly generated T cells. Elevated TCRbeta diversity at day 60 was traced, in some patients, to surviving recipient T cells and thymic progenitors. Roughly two months post-transplant, alpha-beta T cells reportedly originated from several hundred graft clones that had expanded.

As it was prepared, the TCRbeta library received unique molecular identifiers. Using its own MiXCR run on the PCR reads, TCRdb lists one record per CDR3 protein. The table includes 250,000 to 400,000 distinct CDR3 sequences, 20% to 30% detected once. Germline CDR1 SQVTM, CDR2 ANQGSEA. The CDR3 totals 13 residues. V shed 8 bases and J 5 bases; nucleotides not matched to a gene: 8. The rearrangement links TRBV29-1 to TRBJ2-5, with TRBD2 identical over 10 bases. This material consisted of PBMCs, mostly from graft donor cells, taken 180 days after TCRalphabeta/CD19-depleted stem cell transplant. This clonotype was obtained from a male patient younger than 18 who had a stem cell transplant for acute lymphoblastic leukemia, so the T cells may come from the graft donor. As DNA, the CDR3 is TGCAGCACTCTAGCGGGAGATACGGAGACCCAGTACTTC. Translated, it gives CSTLAGDTETQYF.